The 15 T cell receptor beta chains given below trace back to one sample, sequenced in a study of PD-1 blockade in classical Hodgkin lymphoma. Indicated time point: newly diagnosed, previously untreated cHL patient sample. The repertoire was sequenced with immunoSEQ multiplex PCR; TCRdb's copy has only in-frame clones and lacks some. The repertoire includes approximately 31,000 clones, roughly 94% of them detected once, and over 2% sits in the top ten. The sequenced sample was peripheral blood mononuclear cells (PBMCs). These receptors were obtained from a human donor with classical Hodgkin lymphoma.

This sequence joins TRBV7-9 and TRBJ1-2, with a tentative D call TRBD1 (5 bases). V was trimmed by 5 bases and J by 7 bases, leaving 11 bases between them. CDR1 and CDR2 (germline): SEHNR, FQNEAQ (reference sequence). The CDR3 length is 12 residues. The CDR3 coding sequence is TGTGCCAGCAGCATGGGGCAGACTGGCTACACCTTC. It translates to CASSMGQTGYTF.

The chain uses TRBV6-6 and TRBJ2-5; D ambiguous. This CDR3 spans 15 amino acids. Trimming took off 0 bases at V and 0 bases at J, with 8 bases between the two ends. The germline CDR1 and CDR2 sequences are MNHNY and SVGAGI (reference sequence). The CDR3 nucleotides are TGTGCCAGCAGTTACTCGAAGGTAAACCAAGAGACCCAGTACTTC. Protein product: CASSYSKVNQETQYF.

The rearrangement joins TRBV20-1 to TRBJ1-3; no firm D call. The V and J ends lost 6 bases and 2 bases respectively, with 5 bases between them. Germline assignment: CDR1 DFQATT and CDR2 SNEGSKA (reference sequence). The CDR3 has 11 amino acids. The CDR3 sequence is CSAGPGNTIYF. The CDR3 region has the DNA TGCAGTGCAGGGCCTGGAAACACCATATATTTT.

This chain links TRBV6-1 with TRBJ1-5; no reliable D call. The germline V gene encodes CDR1 MNHNS and CDR2 SASEGT. The CDR3 runs 14 residues. Trimming left V 0 bases short and J 2 bases short, with 5 bases between. Here the CDR3 reads CASSEAWRNQPQHF. Written as DNA, the CDR3 is TGTGCCAGCAGTGAAGCGTGGCGCAATCAGCCCCAGCATTTT.

CDR3 amino acids: CASSWDKNYEQYF. The CDR3 coding sequence is TGCGCCAGCAGCTGGGACAAAAACTACGAGCAGTACTTC. V and J are TRBV4-1 and TRBJ2-7; the D gene is possibly TRBD1 (6 bases). This CDR3 spans 13 amino acids. V lost 5 bases and J lost 3, with 11 bases in between. Germline V gives CDR1 MGHRA, CDR2 YSYEKL.

The CDR3 DNA reads as TGTGCCAGCAGTTACTCGAGAGGGACAGGGGAGAACATTCAGTACTTC. This codes for CASSYSRGTGENIQYF. This chain uses TRBV6-6 with TRBJ2-4; 10 nucleotides match TRBD1. V lost 0 bases, J lost 7 bases, and 6 bases stayed unmatched. CDR1 is MNHNY, CDR2 SVGAGI, per germline (reference sequence). The CDR3 spans 16 residues.

The chain uses TRBV27 and TRBJ2-3, with 9 bases matching TRBD2. The junction had 10 bases not matched to a gene; V was cut back by 5 bases and J by 4 bases. CDR3 length: 16 amino acids. The germline V gene has CDR1 MNHEY and CDR2 SMNVEV (reference sequence). CDR3 sequence: CASSPWLAGVPDTQYF. The CDR3, as DNA: TGTGCCAGCAGTCCCTGGTTAGCGGGAGTACCAGATACGCAGTATTTT.

The rearrangement links TRBV5-1 to TRBJ1-1, with TRBD1 as a possible D gene (6 bases). CDR1 and CDR2 (germline): SGHRS, YFSETQ. Trimming shortened V by 0 bases and J by 1 base, and 7 bases separated the two germline ends. The CDR3 sequence is 14 residues long. In DNA form, the CDR3 reads TGCGCCAGCAGCTTGGCGGGGGCGAACACTGAAGCTTTCTTT. Amino acids: CASSLAGANTEAFF.

The V gene is TRBV18, the J gene TRBJ1-1; 12 bases fit TRBD1. CDR3 length: 13 amino acids. Per the germline V gene, CDR1 is KGHSH and CDR2 is LQKENI. Losses at the gene ends were 6 bases for V and 10 bases for J; bases not matched to a gene: 6. In DNA form, the CDR3 reads TGTGCCAGCTCCCCGGGACAGGGGGCTGGAGCTTTCTTT. Translating it yields CASSPGQGAGAFF.

As DNA, the CDR3 is TGTGCCAGCAGCTCCCTCGACAGGGCCTATAATTCACCCCTCCACTTT. Its translation: CASSSLDRAYNSPLHF. The chain combines TRBV7-2 with TRBJ1-6; 7 bases fit TRBD1. CDR3 length: 16 residues. J gave up 2 bases and V 4 bases, and 5 bases lay outside the gene matches. Germline V gene lookup returns CDR1 SGHTA and CDR2 FQGNSA.

This clone is a singleton in its sample. The chain joins TRBV11-3 to TRBJ2-3; no reliable D call. The germline CDR1 and CDR2 sequences are SGHNT and YENEEA. This CDR3 is 13 amino acids long. Trimming removed 3 bases at V and 4 bases at J, with 8 bases between. CDR3 DNA: TGTGCCAGCAGCTTTACGGGCGCAGATACGCAGTATTTT. Translation gives CASSFTGADTQYF.

The rearrangement uses TRBV7-2 and TRBJ2-7; possibly TRBD1 or TRBD2 for D (6 bases each). This CDR3 has 15 amino acids. V lost 2 bases, J lost 5 bases, and 16 bases lay in between. The V gene's germline CDR1 is SGHTA and CDR2 FQGNSA. The CDR3 DNA reads as TGTGCCAGCAGCTTACGGGGGCTTCCCACTAACGAGCAGTACTTC. The encoded protein is CASSLRGLPTNEQYF.

V usage is TRBV7-9 and J usage is TRBJ2-2; 8 bases are a match to TRBD1. V lost 4 bases, J lost 3 bases, and 4 bases stayed unmatched. CDR3 length: 15 amino acids. CDR1 and CDR2 from the germline V gene are SEHNR and FQNEAQ (reference sequence). CDR3 coding DNA: TGTGCCAGCAGCTCAGGGGGCGGGTACACCGGGGAGCTGTTTTTT. As protein: CASSSGGGYTGELFF.

The chain links TRBV5-1 to TRBJ2-3; weak D call: TRBD2 (5 bases). The V end lost 2 bases, the J end lost 0 bases, and 10 bases lay between the germline ends. The CDR3 has 15 residues. CDR1 and CDR2 from the germline V gene are SGHRS and YFSETQ. The CDR3 region is CASSFYGGSTDTQYF. CDR3 DNA: TGCGCCAGCAGCTTTTACGGCGGGAGCACAGATACGCAGTATTTT.

This clone showed up just once. The V call is TRBV13, the J call TRBJ2-3; TRBD2 is a possible D gene (7 bases). V was clipped by 4 bases and J by 0 bases, with 17 bases between them. This CDR3 spans 17 amino acids. The germline V gene has CDR1 PRHDT and CDR2 FYEKMQ (reference sequence). The DNA of the CDR3 is TGTGCCAGCAGCTCTCCGGGGGCGGGGGTTAGCACAGATACGCAGTATTTT. It specifies CASSSPGAGVSTDTQYF.